This entry features one TCR beta chain sequence. No antigen is known for it. CDR3 length equals 15 residues. The trim removed 3 bases at V and 8 bases at J, leaving 5 bases unmatched. Germline loops: CDR1 SGHRS, CDR2 YFSETQ. This record comes from a study of T cell responses to AZD1222 COVID-19 vaccine. General study results and limits: Epitopes outside B.1.351 and B.1.1.7 mutated regions reportedly drew nearly half of spike TCRs.

Assay: immunoSEQ multiplex PCR; the TCRdb copy retains only in-frame clones and omits some. The sample yields approximately 120,000 clones, 88% seen once. V and J are TRBV5-1 and TRBJ2-1; 13 bases match TRBD2. Material: peripheral blood, obtained on day 0 of AZD1222 vaccination. This sequence originates from an adult in good health. The CDR3: CASSWGLAGPDEQFF. CDR3 nucleotides: TGCGCCAGCAGCTGGGGACTAGCGGGACCTGATGAGCAGTTCTTC.